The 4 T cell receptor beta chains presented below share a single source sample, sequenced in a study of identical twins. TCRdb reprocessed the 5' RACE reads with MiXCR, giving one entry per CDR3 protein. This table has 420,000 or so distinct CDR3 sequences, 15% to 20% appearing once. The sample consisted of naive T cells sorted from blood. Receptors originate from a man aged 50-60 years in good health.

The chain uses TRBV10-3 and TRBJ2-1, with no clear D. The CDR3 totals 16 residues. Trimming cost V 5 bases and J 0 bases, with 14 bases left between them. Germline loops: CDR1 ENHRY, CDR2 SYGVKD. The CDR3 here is CAISHPLSSSYNEQFF. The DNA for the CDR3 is TGTGCCATCAGTCATCCCCTCAGTAGCTCCTACAATGAGCAGTTCTTC.

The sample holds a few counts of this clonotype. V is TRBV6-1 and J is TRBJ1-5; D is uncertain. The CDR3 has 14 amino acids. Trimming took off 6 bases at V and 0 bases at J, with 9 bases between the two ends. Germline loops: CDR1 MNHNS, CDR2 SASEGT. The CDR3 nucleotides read TGTGCCAGCAGCTCGGGTGCTAGCAATCAGCCCCAGCATTTT. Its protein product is CASSSGASNQPQHF.

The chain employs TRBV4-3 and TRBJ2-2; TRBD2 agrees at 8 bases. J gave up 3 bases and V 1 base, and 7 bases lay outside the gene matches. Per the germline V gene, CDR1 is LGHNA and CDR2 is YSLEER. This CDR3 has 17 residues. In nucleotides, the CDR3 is TGCGCCAGCAGCCAAGTCTCGGGGGGGGCCTACACCGGGGAGCTGTTTTTT. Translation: CASSQVSGGAYTGELFF.

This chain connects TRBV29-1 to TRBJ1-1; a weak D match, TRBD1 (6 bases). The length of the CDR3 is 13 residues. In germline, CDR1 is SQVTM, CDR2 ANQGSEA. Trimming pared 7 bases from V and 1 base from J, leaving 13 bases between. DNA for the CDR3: TGCAGCGCCACTCGGGGGGCGAACACTGAAGCTTTCTTT. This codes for CSATRGANTEAFF.